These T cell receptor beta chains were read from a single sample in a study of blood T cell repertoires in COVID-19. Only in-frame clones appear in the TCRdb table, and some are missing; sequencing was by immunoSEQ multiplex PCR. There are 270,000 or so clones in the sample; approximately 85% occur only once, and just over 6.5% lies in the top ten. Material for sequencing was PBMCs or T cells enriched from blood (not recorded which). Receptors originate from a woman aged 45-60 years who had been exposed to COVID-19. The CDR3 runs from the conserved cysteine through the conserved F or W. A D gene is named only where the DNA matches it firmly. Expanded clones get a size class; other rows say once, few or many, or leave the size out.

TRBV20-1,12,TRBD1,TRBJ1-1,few,CSASDRVDEAFF
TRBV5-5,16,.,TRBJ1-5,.,CASSLGAPTTAKPQHF
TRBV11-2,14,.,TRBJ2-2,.,CASKIRGASGELFF
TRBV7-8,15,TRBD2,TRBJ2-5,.,CASSILLAGGETQYF
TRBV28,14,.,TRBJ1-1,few,CASSTTGGGTEAFF
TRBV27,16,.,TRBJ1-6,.,CASRGKGSVFESPLHF
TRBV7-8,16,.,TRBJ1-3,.,CASSSVGRGTGNTIYF
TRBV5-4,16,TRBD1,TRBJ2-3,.,CASSFNRGSGTDTQYF
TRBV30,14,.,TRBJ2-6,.,CAWSVGTGANVLTF
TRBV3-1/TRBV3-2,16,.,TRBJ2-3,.,CASSLRGAGVTDTQYF
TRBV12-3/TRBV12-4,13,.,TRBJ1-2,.,CASSFRELYGYTF
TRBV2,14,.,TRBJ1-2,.,CASSERGGNYGYTF
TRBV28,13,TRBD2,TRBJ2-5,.,CASSSERGETQYF
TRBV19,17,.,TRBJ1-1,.,CASTRPGALRMNTEAFF
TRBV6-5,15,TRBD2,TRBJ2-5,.,CASSLLAGGQETQYF
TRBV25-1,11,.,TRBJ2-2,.,CASRGVGELFF
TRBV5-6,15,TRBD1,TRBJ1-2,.,CASSLPGGTGKGYTF
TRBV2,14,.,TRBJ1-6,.,CASSGRADNSPLHF
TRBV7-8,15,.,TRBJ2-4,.,CASSLIGQGKNIQYF
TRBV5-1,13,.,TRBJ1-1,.,CASSSQPGTEAFF
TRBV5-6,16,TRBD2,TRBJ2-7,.,CASSLRTSGGTHEQYF
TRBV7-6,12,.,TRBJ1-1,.,CASSSEGTEAFF
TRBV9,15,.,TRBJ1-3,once,CASSVSHGSGNTIYF
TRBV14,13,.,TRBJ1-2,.,CASSHDNNYGYTF
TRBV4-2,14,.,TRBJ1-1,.,CASSPNRANTEAFF
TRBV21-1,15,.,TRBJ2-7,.,CASSNPGSGAYEQYF
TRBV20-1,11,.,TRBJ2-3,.,CSARFADTQYF
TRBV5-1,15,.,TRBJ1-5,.,CASSEQGWSNQPQHF